Reported below is one T cell receptor beta chain. The authors' processing: The assay estimated nucleated cells by amplifying reference gene primers. TCRdb's table, derived via immunoSEQ multiplex PCR, lists solely in-frame clones and lacks some. The DNA was the basis for D and trimming; V, J and clone size are from that table. The repertoire consists of 95,000 to 150,000 clones, with around four fifths occurring once and the leading ten covering roughly 25%. The sample is drawn from a study of blood T cell repertoires in COVID-19. Trimming took 1 base from V and 4 from J; bases not matched to a gene: 4. The germline V gene encodes CDR1 LNHNV and CDR2 YYDKDF (reference sequence). The length of the CDR3 is 15 residues.

The rearrangement links TRBV15 to TRBJ2-1; 7 bases match TRBD2. This receptor was obtained from a human donor in a cohort sampled during active COVID-19. The sequenced sample was peripheral blood. Here the CDR3 DNA reads TGTGCCACCAGCAGAGGCCTAGCGGCTTACAATGAGCAGTTCTTC. Protein sequence: CATSRGLAAYNEQFF.